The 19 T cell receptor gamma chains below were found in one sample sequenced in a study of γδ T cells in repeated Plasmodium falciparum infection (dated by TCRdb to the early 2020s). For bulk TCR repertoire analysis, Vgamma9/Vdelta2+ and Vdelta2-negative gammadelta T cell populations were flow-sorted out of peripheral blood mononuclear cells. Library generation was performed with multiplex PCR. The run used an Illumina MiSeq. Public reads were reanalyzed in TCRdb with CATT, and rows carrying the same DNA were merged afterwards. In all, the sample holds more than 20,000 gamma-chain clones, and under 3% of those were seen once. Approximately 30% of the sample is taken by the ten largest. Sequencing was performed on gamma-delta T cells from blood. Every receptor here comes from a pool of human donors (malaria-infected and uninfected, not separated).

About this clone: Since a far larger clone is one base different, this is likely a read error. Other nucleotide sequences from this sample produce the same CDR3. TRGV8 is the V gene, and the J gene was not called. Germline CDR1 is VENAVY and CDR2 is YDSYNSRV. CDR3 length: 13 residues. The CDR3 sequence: CATWDRRDYKKLF. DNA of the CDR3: TGTGCCACCTGGGATAGGCGTGATTATAAAAAACTCTTT.

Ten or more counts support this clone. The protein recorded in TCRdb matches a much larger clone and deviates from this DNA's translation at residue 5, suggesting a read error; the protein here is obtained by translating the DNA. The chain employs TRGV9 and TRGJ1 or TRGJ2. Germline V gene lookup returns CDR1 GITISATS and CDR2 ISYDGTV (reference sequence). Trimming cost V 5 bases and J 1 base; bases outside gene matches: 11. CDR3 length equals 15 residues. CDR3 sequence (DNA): TGTGCCTTGTGGGGGGCGTACCGAAATTATTATAAGAAACTCTTT. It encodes CALWGAYRNYYKKLF.

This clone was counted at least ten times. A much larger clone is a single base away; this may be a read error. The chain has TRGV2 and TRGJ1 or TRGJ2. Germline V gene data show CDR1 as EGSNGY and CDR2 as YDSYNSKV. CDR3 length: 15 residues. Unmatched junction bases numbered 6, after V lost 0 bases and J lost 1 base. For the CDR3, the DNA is TGTGCCACCTGGGACGGGCCCTCAAATTATTATAAGAAACTCTTT. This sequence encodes CATWDGPSNYYKKLF.

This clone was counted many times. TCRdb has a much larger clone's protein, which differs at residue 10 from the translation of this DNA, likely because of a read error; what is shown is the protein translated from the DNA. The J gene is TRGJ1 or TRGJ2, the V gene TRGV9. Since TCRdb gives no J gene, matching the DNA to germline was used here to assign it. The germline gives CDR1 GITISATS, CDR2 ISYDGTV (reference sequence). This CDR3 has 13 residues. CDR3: CALWEVPGYRKLF. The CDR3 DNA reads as TGTGCCTTGTGGGAGGTGCCGGGGTATAGGAAACTCTTT.

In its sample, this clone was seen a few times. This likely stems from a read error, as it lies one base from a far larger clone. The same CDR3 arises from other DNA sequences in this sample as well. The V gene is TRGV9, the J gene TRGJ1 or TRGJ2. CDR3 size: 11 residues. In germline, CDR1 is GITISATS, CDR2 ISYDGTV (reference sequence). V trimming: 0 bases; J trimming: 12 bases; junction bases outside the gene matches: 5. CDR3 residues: CALWEVSVKLF. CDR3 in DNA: TGTGCCTTGTGGGAGGTGTCCGTGAAACTCTTT.

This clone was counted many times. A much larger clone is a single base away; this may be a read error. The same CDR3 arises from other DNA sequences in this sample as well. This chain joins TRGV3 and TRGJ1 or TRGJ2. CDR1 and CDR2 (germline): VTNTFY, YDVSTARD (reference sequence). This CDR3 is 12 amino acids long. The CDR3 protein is CATWGGYYKKLF. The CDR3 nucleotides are TGTGCCACCTGGGGGGGTTATTATAAGAAACTCTTC.

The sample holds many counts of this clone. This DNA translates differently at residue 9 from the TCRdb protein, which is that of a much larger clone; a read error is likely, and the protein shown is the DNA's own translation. The CDR3 here is CATWDINKRLF. DNA for the CDR3: TGTGCCACCTGGGACATTAATAAGAGACTCTTT. No J gene was assigned, while the V gene was called as TRGV3. The CDR3 totals 11 residues. CDR1 is VTNTFY, CDR2 YDVSTARD, per germline (reference sequence).

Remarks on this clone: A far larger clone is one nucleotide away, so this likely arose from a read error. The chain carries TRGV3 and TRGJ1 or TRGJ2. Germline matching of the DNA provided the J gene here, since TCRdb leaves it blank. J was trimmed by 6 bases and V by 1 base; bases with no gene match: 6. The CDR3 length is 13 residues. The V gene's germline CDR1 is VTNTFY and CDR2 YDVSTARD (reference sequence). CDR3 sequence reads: CATWDRPRYKKLF. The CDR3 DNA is TGTGCCACCTGGGACAGACCCCGTTATAAGAAACTCTTT.

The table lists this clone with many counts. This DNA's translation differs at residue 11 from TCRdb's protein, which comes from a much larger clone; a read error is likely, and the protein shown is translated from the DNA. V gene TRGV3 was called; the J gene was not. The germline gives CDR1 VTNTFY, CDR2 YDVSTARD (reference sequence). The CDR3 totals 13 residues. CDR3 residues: CATWDYRYYKELF. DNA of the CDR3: TGTGCCACCTGGGACTACAGGTATTATAAGGAACTCTTT.

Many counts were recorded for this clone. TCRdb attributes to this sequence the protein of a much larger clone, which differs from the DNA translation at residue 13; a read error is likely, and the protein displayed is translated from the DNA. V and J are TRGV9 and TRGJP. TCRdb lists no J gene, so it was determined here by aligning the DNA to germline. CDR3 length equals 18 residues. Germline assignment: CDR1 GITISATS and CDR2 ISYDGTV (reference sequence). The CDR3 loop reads CALWEVIRQELGRKIKVF. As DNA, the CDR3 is TGTGCCTTGTGGGAGGTTATTCGGCAAGAGTTGGGCAGAAAAATCAAGGTATTT.

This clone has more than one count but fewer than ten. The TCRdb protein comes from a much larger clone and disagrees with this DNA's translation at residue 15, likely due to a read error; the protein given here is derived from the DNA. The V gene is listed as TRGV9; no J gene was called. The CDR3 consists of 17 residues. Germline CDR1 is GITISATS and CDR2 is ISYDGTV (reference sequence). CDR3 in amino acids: CALWEVHVELGKKIRVF. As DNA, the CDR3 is TGTGCCTTGTGGGAGGTGCACGTGGAGTTGGGCAAAAAAATCAGGGTATTT.

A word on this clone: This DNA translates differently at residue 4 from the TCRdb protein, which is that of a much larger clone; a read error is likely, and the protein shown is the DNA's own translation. In nucleotides, the CDR3 is TGTGCCTTGCGGGAGGTGCACGATAGCGAGAAACTCTTT. Translated: CALREVHDSEKLF. V is TRGV9 and J is TRGJ1 or TRGJ2. No J segment appears in TCRdb, so it was assigned here by matching the sequence to germline. Germline loops: CDR1 GITISATS, CDR2 ISYDGTV (reference sequence). This CDR3 has 13 amino acids.

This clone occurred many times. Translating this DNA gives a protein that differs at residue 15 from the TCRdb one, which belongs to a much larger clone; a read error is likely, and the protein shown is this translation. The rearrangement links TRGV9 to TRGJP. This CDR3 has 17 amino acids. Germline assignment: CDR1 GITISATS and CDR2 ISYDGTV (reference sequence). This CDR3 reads CALWEGKQELGKKIEVF. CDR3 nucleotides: TGTGCCTTGTGGGAAGGAAAACAAGAGTTGGGCAAAAAAATCGAGGTATTT.

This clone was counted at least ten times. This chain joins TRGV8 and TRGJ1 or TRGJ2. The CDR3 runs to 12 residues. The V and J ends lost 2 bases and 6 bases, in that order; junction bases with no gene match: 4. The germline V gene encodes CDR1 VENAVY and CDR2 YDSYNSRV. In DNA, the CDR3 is TGTGCCACCTGGGATATTTTTTATAAGAAACTCTTT. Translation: CATWDIFYKKLF.

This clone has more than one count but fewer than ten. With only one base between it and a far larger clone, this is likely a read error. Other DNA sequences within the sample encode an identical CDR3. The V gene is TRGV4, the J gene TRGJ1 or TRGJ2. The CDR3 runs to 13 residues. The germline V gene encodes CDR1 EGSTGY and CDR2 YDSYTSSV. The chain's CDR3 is CATWDSMSYKKLF. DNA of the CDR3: TGTGCCACTTGGGATAGTATGAGTTATAAGAAACTCTTT.

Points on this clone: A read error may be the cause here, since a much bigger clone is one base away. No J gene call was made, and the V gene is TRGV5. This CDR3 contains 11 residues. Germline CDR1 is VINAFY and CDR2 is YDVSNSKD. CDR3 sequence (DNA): TGTGCCACCTGGGACAGGCGGGGGAGTCTCTTT. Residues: CATWDRRGSLF.

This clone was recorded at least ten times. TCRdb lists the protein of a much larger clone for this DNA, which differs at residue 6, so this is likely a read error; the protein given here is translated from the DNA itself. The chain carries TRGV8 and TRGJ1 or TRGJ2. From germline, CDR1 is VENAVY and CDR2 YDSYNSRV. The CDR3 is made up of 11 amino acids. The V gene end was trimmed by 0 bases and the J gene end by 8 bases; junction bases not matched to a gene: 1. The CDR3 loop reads CATWDRDKKLF. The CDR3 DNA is TGTGCCACCTGGGATAGGGATAAGAAACTCTTT.

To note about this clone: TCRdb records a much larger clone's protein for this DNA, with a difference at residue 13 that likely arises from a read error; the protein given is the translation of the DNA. The CDR3 nucleotides read TGTGCCTTGTGGGAGGTGCACGAATTTGATTATAAGGAACTCTTT. Protein sequence: CALWEVHEFDYKELF. The V gene is TRGV9; the J gene was not called. The CDR3 is 15 amino acids. Germline CDR1 is GITISATS and CDR2 is ISYDGTV (reference sequence).

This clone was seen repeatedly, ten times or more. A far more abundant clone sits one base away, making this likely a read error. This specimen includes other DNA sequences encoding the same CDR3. The CDR3 sequence is CALWDQELGKKIKVF. The CDR3 DNA reads as TGTGCTTTGTGGGACCAAGAGTTGGGCAAAAAAATCAAGGTATTT. The rearrangement joins TRGV9 to TRGJP. CDR1 and CDR2 (germline): GITISATS, ISYDGTV (reference sequence). CDR3 length: 15 residues.